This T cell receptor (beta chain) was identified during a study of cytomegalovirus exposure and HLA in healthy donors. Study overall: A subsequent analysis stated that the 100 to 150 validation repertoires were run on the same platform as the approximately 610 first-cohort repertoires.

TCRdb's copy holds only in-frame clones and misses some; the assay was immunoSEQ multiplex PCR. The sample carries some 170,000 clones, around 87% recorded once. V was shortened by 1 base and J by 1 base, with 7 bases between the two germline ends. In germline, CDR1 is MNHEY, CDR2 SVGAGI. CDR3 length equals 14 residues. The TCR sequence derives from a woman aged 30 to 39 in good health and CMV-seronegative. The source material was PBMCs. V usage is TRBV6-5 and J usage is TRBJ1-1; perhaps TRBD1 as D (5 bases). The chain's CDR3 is CASSYYQGNTEAFF. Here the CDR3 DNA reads TGTGCCAGCAGTTACTACCAGGGGAACACTGAAGCTTTCTTT.